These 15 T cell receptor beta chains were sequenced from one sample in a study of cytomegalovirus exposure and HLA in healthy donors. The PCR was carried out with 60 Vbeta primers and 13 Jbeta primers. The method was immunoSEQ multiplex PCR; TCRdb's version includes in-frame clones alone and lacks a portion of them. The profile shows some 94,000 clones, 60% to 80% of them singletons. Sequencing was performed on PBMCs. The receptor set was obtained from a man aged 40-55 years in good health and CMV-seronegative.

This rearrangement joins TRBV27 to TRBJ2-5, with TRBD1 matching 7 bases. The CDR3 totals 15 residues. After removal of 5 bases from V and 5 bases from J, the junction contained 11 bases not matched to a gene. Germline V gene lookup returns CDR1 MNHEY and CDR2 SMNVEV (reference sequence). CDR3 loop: CASSRDGTAAETQYF. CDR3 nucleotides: TGTGCCAGCAGTCGGGACGGGACAGCTGCGGAGACCCAGTACTTC.

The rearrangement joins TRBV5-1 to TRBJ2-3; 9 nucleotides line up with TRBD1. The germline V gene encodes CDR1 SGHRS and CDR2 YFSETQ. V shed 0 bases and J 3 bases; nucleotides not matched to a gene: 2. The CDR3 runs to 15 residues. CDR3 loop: CASSLGGQGTDTQYF. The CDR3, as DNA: TGCGCCAGCAGCTTGGGTGGACAGGGGACAGATACGCAGTATTTT.

As DNA, the CDR3 is TGTGCCAGCAGCCCACAAGCAGGCGGGGGGGCCTCGGATACGCAGTATTTT. Its translation: CASSPQAGGGASDTQYF. The gene calls are TRBV4-2 and TRBJ2-3, with TRBD2 matching over 9 bases. Germline V gene sequence: CDR1 LGHNA, CDR2 YNFKEQ. CDR3 size: 17 residues. J lost 6 bases, V lost 4 bases, and 14 bases had no gene match.

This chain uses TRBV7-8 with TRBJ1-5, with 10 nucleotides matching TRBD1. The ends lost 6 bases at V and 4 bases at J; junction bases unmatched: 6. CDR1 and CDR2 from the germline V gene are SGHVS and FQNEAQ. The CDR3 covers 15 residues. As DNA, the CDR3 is TGTGCCAGCAGACCCGGGACAGGGGAAAATCAGCCCCAGCATTTT. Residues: CASRPGTGENQPQHF.

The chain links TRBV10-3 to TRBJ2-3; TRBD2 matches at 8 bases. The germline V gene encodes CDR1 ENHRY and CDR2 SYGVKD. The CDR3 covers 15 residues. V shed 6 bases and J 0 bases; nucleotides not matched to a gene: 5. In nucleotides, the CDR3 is TGTGCCATCAGCGCGGGGGGCGGGAGCACAGATACGCAGTATTTT. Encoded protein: CAISAGGGSTDTQYF.

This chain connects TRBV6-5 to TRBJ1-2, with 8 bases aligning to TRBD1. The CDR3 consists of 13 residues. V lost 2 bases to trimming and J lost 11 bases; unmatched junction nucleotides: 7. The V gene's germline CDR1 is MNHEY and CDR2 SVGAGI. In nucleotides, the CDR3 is TGTGCCAGCAGTTACAATGGCAGGGGGCAGTACACCTTC. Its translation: CASSYNGRGQYTF.

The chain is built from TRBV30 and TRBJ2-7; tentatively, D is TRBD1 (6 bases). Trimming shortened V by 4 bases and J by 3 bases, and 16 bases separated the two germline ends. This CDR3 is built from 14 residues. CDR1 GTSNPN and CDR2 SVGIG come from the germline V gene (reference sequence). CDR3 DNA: TGTGCCTGGAACCCCGGGACATCGAACTACGAGCAGTACTTC. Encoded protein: CAWNPGTSNYEQYF.

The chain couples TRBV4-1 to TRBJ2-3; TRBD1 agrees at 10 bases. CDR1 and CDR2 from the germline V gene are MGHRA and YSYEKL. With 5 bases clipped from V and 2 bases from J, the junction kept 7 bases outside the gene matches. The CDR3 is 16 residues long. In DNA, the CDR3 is TGCGCCAGCAGCTTTTGGACAGGGGGTGCCACAGATACGCAGTATTTT. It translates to CASSFWTGGATDTQYF.

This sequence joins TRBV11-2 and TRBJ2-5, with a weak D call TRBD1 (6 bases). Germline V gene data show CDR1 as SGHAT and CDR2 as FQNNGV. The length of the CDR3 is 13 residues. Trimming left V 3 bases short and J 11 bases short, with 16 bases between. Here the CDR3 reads CASSLAGVGEQYF. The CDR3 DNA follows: TGTGCCAGCAGCTTGGCAGGGGTGGGGGAGCAGTACTTC. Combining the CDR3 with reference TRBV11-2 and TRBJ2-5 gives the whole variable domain EAGVAQSPRYKIIEKRQSVAFWCNPISGHATLYWYQQILGQGPKLLIQFQNNGVVDDSQLPKDRFSAERLKGVDSTLKIQPAKLEDSAVYLCASSLAGVGEQYFGPGTRLLVL.

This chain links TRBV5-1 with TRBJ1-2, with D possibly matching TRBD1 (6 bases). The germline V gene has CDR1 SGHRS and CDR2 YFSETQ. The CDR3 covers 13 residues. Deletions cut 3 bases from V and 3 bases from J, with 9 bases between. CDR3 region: CASSSDSYYGYTF. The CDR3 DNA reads TGCGCCAGCAGCTCGGACAGCTACTATGGCTACACCTTC.

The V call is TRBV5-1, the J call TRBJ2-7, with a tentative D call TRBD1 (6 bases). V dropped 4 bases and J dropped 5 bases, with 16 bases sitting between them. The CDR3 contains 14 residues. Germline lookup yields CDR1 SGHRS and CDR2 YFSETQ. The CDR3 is CASSAQGMVHEQYF. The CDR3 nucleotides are TGCGCCAGCAGCGCCCAGGGGATGGTCCACGAGCAGTACTTC. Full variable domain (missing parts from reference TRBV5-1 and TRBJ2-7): KAGVTQTPRYLIKTRGQQVTLSCSPISGHRSVSWYQQTPGQGLQFLFEYFSETQRNKGNFPGRFSGRQFSNSRSEMNVSTLELGDSALYLCASSAQGMVHEQYFGPGTRLTVT.

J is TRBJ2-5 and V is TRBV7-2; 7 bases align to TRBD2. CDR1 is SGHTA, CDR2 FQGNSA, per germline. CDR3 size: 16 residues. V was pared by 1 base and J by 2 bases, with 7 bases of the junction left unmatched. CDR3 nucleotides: TGTGCCAGCAGCTTAGGGGAAAAAGCGGGGCAAGAGACCCAGTACTTC. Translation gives CASSLGEKAGQETQYF.

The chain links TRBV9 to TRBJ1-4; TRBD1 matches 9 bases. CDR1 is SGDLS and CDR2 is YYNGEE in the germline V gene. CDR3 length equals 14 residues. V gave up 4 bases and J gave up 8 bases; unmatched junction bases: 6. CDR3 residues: CASSTRQGGEKLFF. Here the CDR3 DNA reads TGTGCCAGCAGCACTCGACAGGGGGGCGAAAAACTGTTTTTT.

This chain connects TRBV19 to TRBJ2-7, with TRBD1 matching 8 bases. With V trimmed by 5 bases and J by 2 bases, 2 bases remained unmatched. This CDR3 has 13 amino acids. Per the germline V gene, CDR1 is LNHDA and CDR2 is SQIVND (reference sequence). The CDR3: CASSLQGAYEQYF. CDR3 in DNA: TGTGCCAGTAGTTTACAGGGGGCCTACGAGCAGTACTTC.

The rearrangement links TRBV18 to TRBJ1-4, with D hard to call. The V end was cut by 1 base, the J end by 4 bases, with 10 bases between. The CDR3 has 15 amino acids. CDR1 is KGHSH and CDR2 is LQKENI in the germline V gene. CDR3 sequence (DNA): TGTGCCAGCTCACCACAAATCGAGGGTAATGAAAAACTGTTTTTT. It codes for CASSPQIEGNEKLFF.